These 7 T cell receptor beta chains came from one sample sequenced in a study of T-cell reconstitution after alpha-beta-depleted transplantation in children. The study, taken as a whole, reports: Most T-cell counts and diversity one year after the transplant came from T cells that were newly produced.

For TCRbeta, the library was prepared with unique molecular identifiers. TCRdb independently ran MiXCR on the PCR reads; one entry per CDR3 protein. This table has around 270,000 distinct CDR3 sequences, around 7.1% appearing once. These TCRs' antigens remain unknown. The specimen comprised peripheral blood, sampled 360 days after TCRalphabeta/CD19-depleted stem cell transplant. Every receptor here comes from a female patient under 10 years old who had a stem cell transplant for Fanconi anemia, so the T cells may come from the graft donor.

This clonotype was picked up many times. The gene calls are TRBV10-3 and TRBJ1-2; no reliable D call. V lost 6 bases and J lost 3, with 2 bases in between. CDR3 length equals 10 residues. CDR1 and CDR2 (germline): ENHRY, SYGVKD. The CDR3 protein is CAIRDYGYTF. The CDR3 DNA reads TGTGCCATCAGGGACTATGGCTACACCTTC.

V usage is TRBV30 and J usage is TRBJ1-5; 7 nucleotides match TRBD1. The CDR3 consists of 15 residues. Per germline, CDR1 GTSNPN and CDR2 SVGIG (reference sequence). V lost 2 bases to trimming and J lost 4 bases; unmatched junction nucleotides: 8. The CDR3 sequence is CAWSKWQGVNQPQHF. As DNA, the CDR3 is TGTGCCTGGAGTAAGTGGCAGGGGGTTAATCAGCCCCAGCATTTT.

This clonotype has at least ten counts. V and J are TRBV5-1 and TRBJ2-3; 7 bases match TRBD1. This CDR3 is 14 amino acids long. The junction had 3 bases not matched to a gene; V was cut back by 2 bases and J by 3 bases. Germline values: CDR1 SGHRS, CDR2 YFSETQ. Here the CDR3 reads CASSFTGVTDTQYF. The CDR3 region has the DNA TGCGCCAGCAGCTTCACAGGGGTTACAGATACGCAGTATTTT.

The rearrangement uses TRBV27 and TRBJ1-5; possibly TRBD1 for D (5 bases). Deletions cut 0 bases from V and 5 bases from J, with 14 bases between. Germline V CDR1 and CDR2: MNHEY, SMNVEV (reference sequence). The CDR3 spans 16 residues. The CDR3 is CASSLSGGGAYQPQHF. Written as DNA, the CDR3 is TGTGCCAGCAGTTTATCCGGTGGGGGTGCGTATCAGCCCCAGCATTTT.

This clonotype was picked up many times. The V call is TRBV12-3 or TRBV12-4, the J call TRBJ1-1; possible D gene TRBD1, 5 bases. V lost 7 bases and J lost 1, with 13 bases in between. This CDR3 spans 14 amino acids. CDR3 bases: TGTGCCAGCAACCCGGGACGGCGGAACACTGAAGCTTTCTTT. Translated: CASNPGRRNTEAFF.

V gene TRBV30 combines with J gene TRBJ2-1; 8 nucleotides line up with TRBD2. Germline-derived CDR1 and CDR2 are GTSNPN and SVGIG (reference sequence). Germline trimming cut 2 bases from V and 4 bases from J; bases unmatched to any gene: 7. This CDR3 has 15 residues. The CDR3 nucleotides are TGTGCCTGGAGTCCGGGGACTAGTCGTTACAATGAGCAGTTCTTC. It codes for CAWSPGTSRYNEQFF.

This clonotype was detected ten times or more. The chain links TRBV28 to TRBJ1-5; D not certain. V was trimmed by 9 bases and J by 4 bases, leaving 10 bases between them. The CDR3 consists of 12 residues. Germline V gives CDR1 MDHEN, CDR2 SYDVKM. CDR3 sequence (DNA): TGTGCCAGTAGAGGACGTAATCAGCCCCAGCATTTT. This gives the protein CASRGRNQPQHF.